One sample yielded the 29 T cell receptor beta chains listed below, sequenced in a study of control samples from healthy donors and cancer patients. The table came from immunoSEQ multiplex PCR; TCRdb's copy has only in-frame clones and leaves some out. Of 170,000 or so clones in the sample, under 95% were seen once. Material for sequencing was blood. All receptors derive from a woman aged 18-29 years in good health.

This clone was recorded only once. This chain joins TRBV6-2 or TRBV6-3 and TRBJ2-1; 7 nucleotides agree with TRBD2. Germline assignment: CDR1 MNHEY and CDR2 SVGEGT. The length of the CDR3 is 14 residues. Trimming took 2 bases from V and 4 from J; bases not matched to a gene: 2. CDR3 sequence: CASSYGGGYNEQFF. The CDR3 DNA reads TGTGCCAGCAGTTACGGGGGGGGGTACAATGAGCAGTTCTTC.

This chain connects TRBV18 to TRBJ2-7, with 9 nucleotides matching TRBD1. Germline V gives CDR1 KGHSH, CDR2 LQKENI. V lost 3 bases, J lost 5 bases, and 17 bases stayed unmatched. This CDR3 has 18 amino acids. CDR3 sequence (DNA): TGTGCCAGCTCACCTTCTGAGGACAGGGGTTTGATCAGGGACGAGCAGTACTTC. Translated, it gives CASSPSEDRGLIRDEQYF.

The chain couples TRBV19 to TRBJ1-2; no clear D gene. V lost 4 bases, J lost 6 bases, and 12 bases lay in between. Germline-derived CDR1 and CDR2 are LNHDA and SQIVND (reference sequence). CDR3 length equals 13 residues. For the CDR3, the DNA is TGTGCCAGTAGTAGGTTTAGGGTTGATGGCTACACCTTC. Translated, it gives CASSRFRVDGYTF. The entire variable domain, with the rest obtained from reference TRBV19 and TRBJ1-2, is as follows: DGGITQSPKYLFRKEGQNVTLSCEQNLNHDAMYWYRQDPGQGLRLIYYSQIVNDFQKGDIAEGYSVSREKKESFPLTVTSAQKNPTAFYLCASSRFRVDGYTFGSGTRLTVV.

V usage is TRBV7-3 and J usage is TRBJ2-7; D might be TRBD1 or TRBD2, each matching 5 bases. There are 16 residues in the CDR3. V was shortened by 5 bases and J by 5 bases, with 22 bases between the two germline ends. Germline V CDR1 and CDR2: SGHTA, FQGTGA. The CDR3 sequence is CASSGLANRGSHEQYF. The CDR3 DNA reads TGTGCCAGCAGCGGCCTGGCCAATCGGGGCAGCCACGAGCAGTACTTC.

The chain links TRBV4-3 to TRBJ2-5; possibly TRBD1 or TRBD2 for D (5 bases each). V lost 0 bases and J 5 bases, leaving 10 bases between the germline ends. Germline assignment: CDR1 LGHNA and CDR2 YSLEER. The CDR3 sequence is 14 residues long. The CDR3, as DNA: TGCGCCAGCAGCCAAGATAAGGGGACCGAGACCCAGTACTTC. Protein sequence: CASSQDKGTETQYF.

J is TRBJ1-1 and V is TRBV7-9; D gene unclear. The CDR3 totals 11 residues. Trimming pared 5 bases from V and 3 bases from J, leaving 4 bases between. Germline V gives CDR1 SEHNR, CDR2 FQNEAQ (reference sequence). The CDR3 reads CASSPYTEAFF. The CDR3 nucleotides are TGTGCCAGCAGCCCATACACTGAAGCTTTCTTT.

The chain carries TRBV10-1 and TRBJ2-2, with a weak D call TRBD2 (6 bases). The ends were cut back, 0 bases at V and 5 bases at J, with 13 bases in the middle. The CDR3 extends over 16 amino acids. Germline V gives CDR1 WNHNN, CDR2 SYGVQD (reference sequence). This CDR3 reads CASSESTPGRTGELFF. The CDR3 nucleotides are TGCGCCAGCAGTGAGTCGACGCCTGGGAGGACCGGGGAGCTGTTTTTT.

The chain has TRBV6-5 and TRBJ1-2; TRBD1 aligns across 7 bases. The CDR3 spans 12 residues. Germline V CDR1 and CDR2: MNHEY, SVGAGI. J gave up 8 bases and V 8 bases, and 8 bases lay outside the gene matches. In DNA, the CDR3 is TGTGCCAGCCGACAGGGCCGTGGCGGCTACACCTTC. It translates to CASRQGRGGYTF.

V is TRBV18 and J is TRBJ1-1; D perhaps matches TRBD1 (5 bases). Germline V gene sequence: CDR1 KGHSH, CDR2 LQKENI. V was trimmed by 3 bases and J by 8 bases, leaving 16 bases between them. This CDR3 contains 14 residues. The DNA for the CDR3 is TGTGCCAGCTCACCGCCGTATGAGGGGCAAGAAGCTTTCTTT. It yields the protein CASSPPYEGQEAFF.

CDR3 coding DNA: TGTGCCAGCAGTGACGCGGGCAGACGGTACAATCAGCCCCAGCATTTT. It is translated as CASSDAGRRYNQPQHF. The chain is built from TRBV6-4 and TRBJ1-5; D remains ambiguous. The CDR3 runs to 16 residues. Germline lookup yields CDR1 MRHNA and CDR2 SNTAGT. Between the trimmed V and J ends, which lost 2 bases and 3 bases, there was a span of 14 bases.

The chain employs TRBV5-5 and TRBJ2-7; TRBD1 is a possible D gene (6 bases). The V gene lost 4 bases and the J gene lost 5 bases, with 13 bases spanning the gap. Germline values: CDR1 SGHKS, CDR2 YYEKEE (reference sequence). The CDR3 spans 13 residues. Here the CDR3 reads CASSRTGLHEQYF. DNA of the CDR3: TGTGCCAGCAGCCGTACAGGGTTGCACGAGCAGTACTTC.

This rearrangement joins TRBV6-4 to TRBJ2-1, with D possibly matching TRBD2 (6 bases). The CDR3 length is 14 residues. Germline V gene lookup returns CDR1 MRHNA and CDR2 SNTAGT. V lost 2 bases to trimming and J lost 8 bases, with 13 bases between them. This chain's CDR3 is CASSDTGLSHEQFF. The CDR3 DNA reads TGTGCCAGCAGTGACACGGGACTTTCCCATGAGCAGTTCTTC.

The chain joins TRBV6-5 to TRBJ1-2; 7 bases align to TRBD1. The CDR3 is 15 amino acids. Trimming at V came to 7 bases and at J to 2 bases, leaving 10 bases not matched to a gene. Germline V lookup: CDR1 MNHEY, CDR2 SVGAGI. The CDR3 DNA is TGTGCCAGCAAGAAACCGGGACAGAAAAACTATGGCTACACCTTC. This codes for CASKKPGQKNYGYTF.

In its sample, this clone was seen once. J is TRBJ1-5 and V is TRBV7-2; D may be TRBD1 (5 bases). CDR3 length equals 12 residues. Trimming took off 5 bases at V and 7 bases at J, with 9 bases between the two ends. The germline CDR1 and CDR2 sequences are SGHTA and FQGNSA. The DNA of the CDR3 is TGTGCCAGCAGCCGGGGGACCCAGCCCCAGCATTTT. Protein: CASSRGTQPQHF. Complete variable domain (other parts from reference TRBV7-2 and TRBJ1-5): GAGVSQSPSNKVTEKGKDVELRCDPISGHTALYWYRQSLGQGLEFLIYFQGNSAPDKSGLPSDRFSAERTGGSVSTLTIQRTQQEDSAVYLCASSRGTQPQHFGDGTRLSIL.

The chain uses TRBV7-8 and TRBJ1-5, with a possible D match to TRBD1 (5 bases). CDR1 and CDR2 (germline): SGHVS, FQNEAQ. V was trimmed by 1 base and J by 6 bases, leaving 10 bases between them. The CDR3 is 14 amino acids. The CDR3 protein is CASSLVPGAQPQHF. The CDR3 DNA follows: TGTGCCAGCAGCTTAGTCCCCGGGGCTCAGCCCCAGCATTTT.

This rearrangement joins TRBV4-1 to TRBJ1-5, with TRBD1 as a possible D gene (5 bases). This CDR3 comprises 15 residues. Germline V gene data show CDR1 as MGHRA and CDR2 as YSYEKL. With 0 bases removed from V and 11 bases from J, the gap between germline ends came to 17 bases. The CDR3 DNA is TGCGCCAGCAGCCAAGAAATCCGGGGCCCTGCGGCCCAGCATTTT. Protein sequence: CASSQEIRGPAAQHF.

In regard to this clone: Other nucleotide sequences in the sample specify the same CDR3. The V gene is TRBV24-1, the J gene TRBJ1-1; 9 bases align to TRBD1. This CDR3 is built from 14 residues. The germline V gene encodes CDR1 KGHDR and CDR2 SFDVKD. J gave up 4 bases and V 2 bases, and 1 base lay outside the gene matches. The DNA for the CDR3 is TGTGCCACCAGTGATTCGGACAGGGGCACTGAAGCTTTCTTT. This gives the protein CATSDSDRGTEAFF.

The rearrangement joins TRBV10-3 to TRBJ1-6; 7 nucleotides agree with TRBD1. CDR3 length: 15 amino acids. V dropped 0 bases and J dropped 10; count of bases not matched to a gene: 6. The germline V gene encodes CDR1 ENHRY and CDR2 SYGVKD. The CDR3 coding sequence is TGTGCCATCAGTGAGTCGGGGACAGCCCGCTCACCCCTCCACTTT. It translates to CAISESGTARSPLHF.

This rearrangement joins TRBV6-2 or TRBV6-3 to TRBJ2-5; 12 positions match TRBD2. Germline CDR1 reads MNHEY; CDR2 reads SVGEGT. The J segment lost 5 bases and the V segment lost 4 bases, leaving 5 bases of the junction unmatched. CDR3 length equals 15 residues. CDR3 DNA sequence: TGTGCCAGCAGTTCTCTAGCGGGGGGGCGGGAGACCCAGTACTTC. Its protein product is CASSSLAGGRETQYF.

V and J are TRBV5-4 and TRBJ1-5; D remains unclear. This CDR3 region has 16 residues. Germline values: CDR1 SGHNT, CDR2 YYREEE (reference sequence). V was clipped by 0 bases and J by 4 bases, with 14 bases between them. The CDR3: CASSLAPGELNQPQHF. For the CDR3, the DNA is TGTGCCAGCAGCTTGGCCCCTGGGGAACTAAATCAGCCCCAGCATTTT.

V gene TRBV18 combines with J gene TRBJ2-3; 11 bases are shared with TRBD2. The CDR3 totals 18 residues. The V and J ends lost 3 bases and 2 bases, in that order; junction bases with no gene match: 10. Germline CDR1 is KGHSH and CDR2 is LQKENI. The CDR3 reads CASSPIPLGLAVTDTQYF. The CDR3 bases are TGTGCCAGCTCACCGATACCGCTGGGACTAGCGGTCACAGATACGCAGTATTTT. Supplemented by reference TRBV18 and TRBJ2-3, the full variable domain reads NAGVMQNPRHLVRRRGQEARLRCSPMKGHSHVYWYRQLPEEGLKFMVYLQKENIIDESGMPKERFSAEFPKEGPSILRIQQVVRGDSAAYFCASSPIPLGLAVTDTQYFGPGTRLTVL.

This sequence joins TRBV9 and TRBJ2-2, with TRBD2 matching 7 bases. The J segment lost 3 bases and the V segment lost 3 bases, leaving 2 bases of the junction unmatched. The CDR3 is 14 amino acids. Germline V lookup: CDR1 SGDLS, CDR2 YYNGEE. The CDR3 here is CASSGGSDTGELFF. The CDR3 DNA sequence: TGTGCCAGCAGCGGCGGGAGCGACACCGGGGAGCTGTTTTTT.

J is TRBJ2-6 and V is TRBV9; no firm D call. Germline V gene lookup returns CDR1 SGDLS and CDR2 YYNGEE. V dropped 4 bases and J dropped 1 base, with 15 bases sitting between them. This CDR3 has 17 amino acids. The CDR3 DNA reads TGTGCCAGCAGCTCCCCTTTTGGAAGATCTGGGGCCAACGTCCTGACTTTC. It specifies CASSSPFGRSGANVLTF. Based on the CDR3 plus reference TRBV9 and TRBJ2-6, the full variable domain is DSGVTQTPKHLITATGQRVTLRCSPRSGDLSVYWYQQSLDQGLQFLIQYYNGEERAKGNILERFSAQQFPDLHSELNLSSLELGDSALYFCASSSPFGRSGANVLTFGAGSRLTVL.

The chain links TRBV12-3 or TRBV12-4 to TRBJ2-7; no clear D gene. This CDR3 comprises 12 residues. V gave up 2 bases and J gave up 5 bases, with 7 bases separating them. This CDR3 is CASSLRDHEQYF. CDR3 bases: TGTGCCAGCAGTTTAAGGGATCACGAGCAGTACTTC.

The chain has TRBV28 and TRBJ2-7; maybe TRBD2 (5 bases). V was trimmed by 4 bases and J by 3 bases, leaving 16 bases between them. This CDR3 is 15 amino acids long. Germline assignment: CDR1 MDHEN and CDR2 SYDVKM. The CDR3 here is CASSSLSGLRYEQYF. CDR3 nucleotide sequence: TGTGCCAGCAGTTCCTTAAGCGGATTACGCTACGAGCAGTACTTC. The full variable domain, with the rest looked up from reference TRBV28 and TRBJ2-7, is DVKVTQSSRYLVKRTGEKVFLECVQDMDHENMFWYRQDPGLGLRLIYFSYDVKMKEKGDIPEGYSVSREKKERFSLILESASTNQTSMYLCASSSLSGLRYEQYFGPGTRLTVT.

The chain uses TRBV21-1 and TRBJ1-1. TRBV21-1 is labeled a pseudogene. The CDR3 contains 15 residues. CDR3 coding DNA: TGTGCCAGCAGCAAACCCCCTCGGGGGACGAGCGGAGCTTTCTTT. It is translated as CASSKPPRGTSGAFF.

V is TRBV19 and J is TRBJ2-7, with 7 bases fitting TRBD1. The junction had 7 bases not matched to a gene; V was cut back by 3 bases and J by 2 bases. Germline V CDR1 and CDR2: LNHDA, SQIVND (reference sequence). The CDR3 sequence is 15 residues long. CDR3 residues: CASSMGQYGPYEQYF. As DNA, the CDR3 is TGTGCCAGTAGTATGGGACAGTATGGTCCCTACGAGCAGTACTTC.

This chain links TRBV19 with TRBJ2-1; TRBD2 is a possible D gene (6 bases). Germline lookup yields CDR1 LNHDA and CDR2 SQIVND (reference sequence). The CDR3 totals 16 residues. V lost 0 bases and J lost 3, with 12 bases in between. This CDR3 is CASSIDGGPYYNEQFF. DNA for the CDR3: TGTGCCAGTAGTATAGATGGAGGGCCTTACTACAATGAGCAGTTCTTC.

This clone was counted a single time. CDR3 DNA: TGTGCCAGCAGTTTGGGCGTCTGGACTGAAGCTTTCTTT. Its translation: CASSLGVWTEAFF. J is TRBJ1-1 and V is TRBV12-3 or TRBV12-4; D not resolved. V was shortened by 3 bases and J by 5 bases, with 10 bases between the two germline ends. The length of the CDR3 is 13 residues.